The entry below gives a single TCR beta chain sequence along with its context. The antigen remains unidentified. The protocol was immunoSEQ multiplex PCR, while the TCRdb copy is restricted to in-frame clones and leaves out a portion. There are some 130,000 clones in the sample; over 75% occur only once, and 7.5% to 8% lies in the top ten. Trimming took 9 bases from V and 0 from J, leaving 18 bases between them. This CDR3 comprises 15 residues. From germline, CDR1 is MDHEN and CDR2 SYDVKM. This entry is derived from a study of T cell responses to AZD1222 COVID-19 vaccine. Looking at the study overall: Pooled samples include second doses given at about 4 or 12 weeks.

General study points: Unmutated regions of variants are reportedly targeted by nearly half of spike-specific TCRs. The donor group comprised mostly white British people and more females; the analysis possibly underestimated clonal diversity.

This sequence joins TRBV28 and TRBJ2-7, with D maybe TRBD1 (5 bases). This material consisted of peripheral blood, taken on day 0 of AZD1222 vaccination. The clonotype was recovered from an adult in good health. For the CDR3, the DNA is TGTGCCAGTCACAGCAATACAGGTACCTCCTACGAGCAGTACTTC. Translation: CASHSNTGTSYEQYF.